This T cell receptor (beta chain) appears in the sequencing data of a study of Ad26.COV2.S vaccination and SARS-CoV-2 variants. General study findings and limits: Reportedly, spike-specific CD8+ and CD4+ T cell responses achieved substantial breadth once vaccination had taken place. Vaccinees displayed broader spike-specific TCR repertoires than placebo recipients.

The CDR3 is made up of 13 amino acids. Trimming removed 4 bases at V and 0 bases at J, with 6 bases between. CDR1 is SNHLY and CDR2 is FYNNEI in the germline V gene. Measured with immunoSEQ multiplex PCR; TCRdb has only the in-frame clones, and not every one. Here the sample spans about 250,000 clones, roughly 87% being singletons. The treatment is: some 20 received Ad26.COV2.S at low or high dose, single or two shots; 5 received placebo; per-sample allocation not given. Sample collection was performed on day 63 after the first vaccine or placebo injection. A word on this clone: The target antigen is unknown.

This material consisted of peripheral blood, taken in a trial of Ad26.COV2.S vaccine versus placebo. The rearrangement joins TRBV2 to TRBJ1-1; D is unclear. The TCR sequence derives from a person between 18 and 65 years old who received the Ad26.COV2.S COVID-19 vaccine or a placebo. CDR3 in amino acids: CASSVTVNTEAFF. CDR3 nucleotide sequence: TGTGCCAGCAGTGTTACGGTGAACACTGAAGCTTTCTTT.